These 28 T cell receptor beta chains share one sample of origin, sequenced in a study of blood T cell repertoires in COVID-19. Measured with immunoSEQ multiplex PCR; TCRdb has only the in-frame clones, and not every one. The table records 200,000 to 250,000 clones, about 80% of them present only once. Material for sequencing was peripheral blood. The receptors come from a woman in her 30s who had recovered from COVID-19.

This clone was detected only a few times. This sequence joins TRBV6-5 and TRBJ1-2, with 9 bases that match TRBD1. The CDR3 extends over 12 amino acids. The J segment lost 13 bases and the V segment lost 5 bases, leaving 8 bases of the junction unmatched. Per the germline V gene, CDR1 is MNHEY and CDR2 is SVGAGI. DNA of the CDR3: TGTGCCAGCAGTCCACGACAGGGGGGTTCCACCTTC. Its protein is CASSPRQGGSTF.

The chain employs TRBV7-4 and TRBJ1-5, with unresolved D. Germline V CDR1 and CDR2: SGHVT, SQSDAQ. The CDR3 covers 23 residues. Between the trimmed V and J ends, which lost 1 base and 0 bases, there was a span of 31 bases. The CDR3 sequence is CASSLGLRWPVRRTGYSNQPQHF. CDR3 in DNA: TGTGCCAGCAGCTTAGGCCTGCGGTGGCCCGTCCGCCGGACGGGATATAGCAATCAGCCCCAGCATTTT.

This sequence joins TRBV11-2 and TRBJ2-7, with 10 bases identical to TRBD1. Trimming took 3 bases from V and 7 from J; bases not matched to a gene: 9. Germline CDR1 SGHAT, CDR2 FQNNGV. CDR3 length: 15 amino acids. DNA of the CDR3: TGTGCCAGCAGCTTCGGGGGACAGGGGTTAGAGGAGCAGTACTTC. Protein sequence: CASSFGGQGLEEQYF.

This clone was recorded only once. The CDR3 sequence: CASSGGSNSPLHF. As DNA, the CDR3 is TGTGCCAGCTCAGGCGGGTCTAATTCACCCCTCCACTTT. The chain links TRBV18 to TRBJ1-6; no reliable D call. Germline-derived CDR1 and CDR2 are KGHSH and LQKENI. The CDR3 has 13 residues. The V end lost 5 bases, the J end lost 6 bases, and 8 bases lay between the germline ends.

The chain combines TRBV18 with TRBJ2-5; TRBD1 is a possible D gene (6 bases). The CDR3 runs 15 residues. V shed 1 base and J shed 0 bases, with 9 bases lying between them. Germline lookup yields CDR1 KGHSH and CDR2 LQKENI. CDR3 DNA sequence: TGTGCCAGCTCACCACGCTCAGGGGACCAAGAGACCCAGTACTTC. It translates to CASSPRSGDQETQYF.

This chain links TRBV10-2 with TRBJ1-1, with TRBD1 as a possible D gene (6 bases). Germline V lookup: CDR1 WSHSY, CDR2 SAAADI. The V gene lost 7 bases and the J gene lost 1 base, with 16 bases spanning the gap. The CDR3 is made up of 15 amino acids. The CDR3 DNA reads TGCGCCAGCATCCTGACCCCAGGGGCGAACACTGAAGCTTTCTTT. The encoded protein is CASILTPGANTEAFF.

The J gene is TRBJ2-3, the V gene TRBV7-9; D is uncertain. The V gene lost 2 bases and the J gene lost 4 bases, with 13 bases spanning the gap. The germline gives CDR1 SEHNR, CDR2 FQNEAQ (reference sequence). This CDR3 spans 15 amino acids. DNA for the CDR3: TGTGCCAGCAGCTTAAGTGGTACTTCTGCAGATACGCAGTATTTT. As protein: CASSLSGTSADTQYF.

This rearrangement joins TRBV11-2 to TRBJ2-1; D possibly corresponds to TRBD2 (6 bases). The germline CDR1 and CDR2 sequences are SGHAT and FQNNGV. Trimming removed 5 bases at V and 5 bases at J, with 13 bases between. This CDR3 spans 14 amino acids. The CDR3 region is CASSPRDRNNEQFF. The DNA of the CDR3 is TGTGCCAGCAGCCCGCGGGACCGAAACAATGAGCAGTTCTTC.

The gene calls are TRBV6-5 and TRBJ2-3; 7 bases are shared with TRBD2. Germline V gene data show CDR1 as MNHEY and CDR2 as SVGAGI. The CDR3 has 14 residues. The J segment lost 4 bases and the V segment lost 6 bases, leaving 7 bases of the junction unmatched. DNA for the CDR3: TGTGCCAGCAGCGCGGGAGCTGGCGCAGATACGCAGTATTTT. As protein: CASSAGAGADTQYF.

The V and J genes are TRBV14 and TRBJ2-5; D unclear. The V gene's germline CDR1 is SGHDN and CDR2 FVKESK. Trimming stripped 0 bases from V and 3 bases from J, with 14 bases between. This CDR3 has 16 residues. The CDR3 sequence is CASSQDFLAVKETQYF. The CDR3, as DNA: TGTGCCAGCAGCCAAGATTTCCTCGCGGTTAAAGAGACCCAGTACTTC.

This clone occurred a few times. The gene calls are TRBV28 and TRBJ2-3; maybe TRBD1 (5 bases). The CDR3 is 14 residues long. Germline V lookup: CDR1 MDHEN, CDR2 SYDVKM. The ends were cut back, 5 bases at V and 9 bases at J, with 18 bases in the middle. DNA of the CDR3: TGTGCCAGCAGTCATTCAGAGACAGTCAACACGCAGTATTTT. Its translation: CASSHSETVNTQYF.

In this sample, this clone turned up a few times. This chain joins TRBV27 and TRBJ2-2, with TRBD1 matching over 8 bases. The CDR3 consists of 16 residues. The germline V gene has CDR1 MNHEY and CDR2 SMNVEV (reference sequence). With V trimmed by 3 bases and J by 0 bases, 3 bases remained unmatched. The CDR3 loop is CASSFRGRTNTGELFF. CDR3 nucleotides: TGTGCCAGCAGTTTCAGGGGGCGGACGAACACCGGGGAGCTGTTTTTT.

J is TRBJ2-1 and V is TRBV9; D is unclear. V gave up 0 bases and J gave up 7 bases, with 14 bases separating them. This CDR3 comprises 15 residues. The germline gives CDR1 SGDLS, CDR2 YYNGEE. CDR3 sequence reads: CASSVEASVANEQFF. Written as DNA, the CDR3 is TGTGCCAGCAGCGTAGAGGCTAGTGTGGCAAATGAGCAGTTCTTC.

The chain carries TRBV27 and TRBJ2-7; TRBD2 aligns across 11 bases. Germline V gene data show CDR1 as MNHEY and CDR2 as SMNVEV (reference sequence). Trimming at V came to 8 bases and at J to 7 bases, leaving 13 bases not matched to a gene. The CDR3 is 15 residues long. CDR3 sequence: CASGPYLAGGREQYF. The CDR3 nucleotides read TGTGCCAGCGGCCCCTATCTAGCGGGAGGAAGGGAGCAGTACTTC.

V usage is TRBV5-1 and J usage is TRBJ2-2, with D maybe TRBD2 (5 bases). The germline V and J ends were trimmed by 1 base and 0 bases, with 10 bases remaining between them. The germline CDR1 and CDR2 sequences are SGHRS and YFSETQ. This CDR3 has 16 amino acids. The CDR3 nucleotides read TGCGCCAGCAGCTTGACAGCGGACCCGAACACCGGGGAGCTGTTTTTT. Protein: CASSLTADPNTGELFF.

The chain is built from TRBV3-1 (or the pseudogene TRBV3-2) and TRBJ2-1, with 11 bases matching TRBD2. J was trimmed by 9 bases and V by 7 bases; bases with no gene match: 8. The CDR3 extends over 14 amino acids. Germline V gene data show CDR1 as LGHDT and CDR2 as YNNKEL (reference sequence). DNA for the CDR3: TGTGCCAGCACGACTAGCGGGAAGTCAATTGAGCAGTTCTTC. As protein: CASTTSGKSIEQFF.

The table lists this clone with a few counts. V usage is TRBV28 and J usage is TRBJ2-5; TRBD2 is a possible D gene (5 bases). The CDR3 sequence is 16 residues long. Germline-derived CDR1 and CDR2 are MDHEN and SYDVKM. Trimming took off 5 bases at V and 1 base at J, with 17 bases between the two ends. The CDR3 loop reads CASSPRSGAIQETQYF. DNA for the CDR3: TGTGCCAGCAGTCCCAGGAGCGGAGCCATCCAAGAGACCCAGTACTTC.

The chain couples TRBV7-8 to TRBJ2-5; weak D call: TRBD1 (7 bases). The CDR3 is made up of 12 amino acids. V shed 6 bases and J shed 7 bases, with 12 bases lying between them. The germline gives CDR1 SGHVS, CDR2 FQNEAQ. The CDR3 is CASRDRRGTQYF. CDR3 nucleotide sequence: TGTGCCAGCAGGGACAGGAGGGGGACCCAGTACTTC.

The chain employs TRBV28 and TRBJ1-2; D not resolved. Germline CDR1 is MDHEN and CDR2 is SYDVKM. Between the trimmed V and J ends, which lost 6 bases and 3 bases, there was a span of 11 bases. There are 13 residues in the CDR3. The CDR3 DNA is TGTGCCAGCAGCTCTGACTCTTACTATGGCTACACCTTC. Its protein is CASSSDSYYGYTF.

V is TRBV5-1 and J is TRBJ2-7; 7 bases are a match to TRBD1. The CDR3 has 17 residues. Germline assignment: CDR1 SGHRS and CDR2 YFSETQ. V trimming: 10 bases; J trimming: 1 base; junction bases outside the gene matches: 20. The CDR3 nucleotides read TGCGCCCGCAAGGGCCAAAAGGACAGGCTATATTCCTACGAGCAGTACTTC. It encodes CARKGQKDRLYSYEQYF.

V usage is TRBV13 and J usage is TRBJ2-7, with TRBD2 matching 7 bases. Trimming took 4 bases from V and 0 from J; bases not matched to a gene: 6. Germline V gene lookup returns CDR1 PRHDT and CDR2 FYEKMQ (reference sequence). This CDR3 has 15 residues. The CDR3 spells CASSSTSASSYEQYF. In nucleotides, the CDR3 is TGTGCCAGCAGCTCTACTAGCGCCAGCTCCTACGAGCAGTACTTC. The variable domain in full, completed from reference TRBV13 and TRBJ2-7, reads AAGVIQSPRHLIKEKRETATLKCYPIPRHDTVYWYQQGPGQDPQFLISFYEKMQSDKGSIPDRFSAQQFSDYHSELNMSSLELGDSALYFCASSSTSASSYEQYFGPGTRLTVT.

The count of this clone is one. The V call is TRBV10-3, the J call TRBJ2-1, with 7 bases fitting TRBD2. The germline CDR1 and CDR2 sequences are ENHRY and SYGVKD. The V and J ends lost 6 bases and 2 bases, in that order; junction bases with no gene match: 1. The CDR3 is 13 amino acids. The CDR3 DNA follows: TGTGCCATCAGGCTAGCGGCCTACAATGAGCAGTTCTTC. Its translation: CAIRLAAYNEQFF.

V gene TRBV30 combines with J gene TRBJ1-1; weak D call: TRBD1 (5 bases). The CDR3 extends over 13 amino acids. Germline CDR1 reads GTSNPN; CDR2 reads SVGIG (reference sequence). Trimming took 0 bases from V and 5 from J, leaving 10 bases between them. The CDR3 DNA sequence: TGTGCCTGGAGTGTCACGGAGGGGACTGAAGCTTTCTTT. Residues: CAWSVTEGTEAFF.

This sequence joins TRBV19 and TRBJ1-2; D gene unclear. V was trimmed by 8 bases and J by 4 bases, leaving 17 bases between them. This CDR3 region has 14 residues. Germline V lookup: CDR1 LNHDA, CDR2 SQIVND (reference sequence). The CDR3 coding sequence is TGTGCCAGTGGTGTGTGGGAGCAATCCTATGGCTACACCTTC. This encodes CASGVWEQSYGYTF. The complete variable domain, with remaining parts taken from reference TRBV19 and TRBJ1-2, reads DGGITQSPKYLFRKEGQNVTLSCEQNLNHDAMYWYRQDPGQGLRLIYYSQIVNDFQKGDIAEGYSVSREKKESFPLTVTSAQKNPTAFYLCASGVWEQSYGYTFGSGTRLTVV.

The CDR3 DNA follows: TGTGCCAGCACAACCCCGGGGAGCTCCTACAATGAGCAGTTCTTC. Translated, it gives CASTTPGSSYNEQFF. The V call is TRBV6-5, the J call TRBJ2-1; possibly TRBD2 for D (5 bases). CDR1 is MNHEY, CDR2 SVGAGI, per germline. The CDR3 has 15 amino acids. V gave up 7 bases and J gave up 0 bases, with 13 bases separating them.

As DNA, the CDR3 is TGTGCCAGCAGCTTAGAAAGGGGGCAGCAAGAGACCCAGTACTTC. This gives the protein CASSLERGQQETQYF. This rearrangement joins TRBV7-9 to TRBJ2-5, with 7 bases aligning to TRBD1. With 1 base clipped from V and 2 bases from J, the junction kept 4 bases outside the gene matches. The V gene's germline CDR1 is SEHNR and CDR2 FQNEAQ (reference sequence). The CDR3 extends over 15 amino acids.

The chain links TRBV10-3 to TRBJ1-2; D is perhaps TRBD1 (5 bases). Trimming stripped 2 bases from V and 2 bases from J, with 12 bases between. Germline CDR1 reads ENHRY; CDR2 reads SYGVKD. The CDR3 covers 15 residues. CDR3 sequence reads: CAISEDWGRNYGYTF. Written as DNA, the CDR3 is TGTGCCATCAGTGAGGACTGGGGCAGAAACTATGGCTACACCTTC.

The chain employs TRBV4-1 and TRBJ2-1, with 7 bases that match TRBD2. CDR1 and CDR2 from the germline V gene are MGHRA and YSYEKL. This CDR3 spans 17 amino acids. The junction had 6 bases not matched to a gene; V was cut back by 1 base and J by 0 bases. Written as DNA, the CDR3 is TGCGCCAGCAGCCAAGTTTCGCGGGGGTACTCCTACAATGAGCAGTTCTTC. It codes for CASSQVSRGYSYNEQFF.